What follows are 22 T cell receptor beta chains derived from one specimen sequenced in a study of T cell changes during pregnancy in multiple sclerosis (dated by TCRdb to the late 2010s). Receptors were amplified or captured by the immunoSEQ multiplex PCR assay. TCRdb took over this immuneACCESS table, retaining in-frame rearrangements with V and J assigned. Such tables are incomplete; in checked studies, under half of the missing clones stem from an unresolved V gene, and the remainder is unexplained. The sample contains 40,000 to 50,000 clones, about 90% of them found a single time. 10% of the sample lies in the top ten. The source material was CD8+ T cells from peripheral blood mononuclear cells, sampled in the first trimester of pregnancy. The receptors here all came from a female donor with multiple sclerosis, enrolled in a pregnancy study.

This chain links TRBV25-1 with TRBJ1-2; TRBD1 might be the D (6 bases). From germline, CDR1 is MGHDK and CDR2 SYGVNS. The CDR3 runs 14 residues. V lost 3 bases and J lost 7, with 15 bases in between. The CDR3: CASSDAGAGGGYTF. The CDR3 DNA reads TGTGCCAGCAGTGACGCAGGGGCGGGAGGTGGCTACACCTTC.

The rearrangement uses TRBV19 and TRBJ2-7, with 7 bases matching TRBD1. Germline V lookup: CDR1 LNHDA, CDR2 SQIVND (reference sequence). Trimming took 7 bases from V and 3 from J; bases not matched to a gene: 3. CDR3 length: 12 amino acids. CDR3 amino acids: CASMGQLYEQYF. The CDR3 nucleotides read TGTGCCAGTATGGGACAGCTCTACGAGCAGTACTTC. Full variable domain (rest looked up from reference TRBV19 and TRBJ2-7): DGGITQSPKYLFRKEGQNVTLSCEQNLNHDAMYWYRQDPGQGLRLIYYSQIVNDFQKGDIAEGYSVSREKKESFPLTVTSAQKNPTAFYLCASMGQLYEQYFGPGTRLTVT.

V is TRBV6-5 and J is TRBJ2-2; TRBD1 matches at 9 bases. Germline V lookup: CDR1 MNHEY, CDR2 SVGAGI. The CDR3 length is 15 residues. With V trimmed by 8 bases and J by 6 bases, 10 bases remained unmatched. CDR3 protein: CASGWDRVWSGELFF. The CDR3 DNA sequence: TGTGCCAGCGGGTGGGACAGGGTGTGGTCCGGGGAGCTGTTTTTT.

This clone was seen just once. The chain carries TRBV30 and TRBJ1-1; 8 bases align to TRBD1. Trimming removed 5 bases from V and 1 base from J; junction bases left unmatched: 0. This CDR3 has 12 residues. Germline values: CDR1 GTSNPN, CDR2 SVGIG (reference sequence). In DNA form, the CDR3 reads TGTGCCTGGGGACAGGGGAACACTGAAGCTTTCTTT. Protein sequence: CAWGQGNTEAFF.

V usage is TRBV7-9 and J usage is TRBJ1-4; 10 positions agree with TRBD1. V was pared by 7 bases and J by 7 bases, with 3 bases of the junction left unmatched. Germline values: CDR1 SEHNR, CDR2 FQNEAQ (reference sequence). The CDR3 is 13 amino acids. Here the CDR3 DNA reads TGTGCCAGCATGGGACAGGGGACTGAAAAACTGTTTTTT. It specifies CASMGQGTEKLFF. The full variable domain, its missing parts supplied by reference TRBV7-9 and TRBJ1-4, is DTGVSQNPRHKITKRGQNVTFRCDPISEHNRLYWYRQTLGQGPEFLTYFQNEAQLEKSRLLSDRFSAERPKGSFSTLEIQRTEQGDSAMYLCASMGQGTEKLFFGSGTQLSVL.

In this sample, this clone turned up once. V and J are TRBV30 and TRBJ1-4; D ambiguous. Trimming took off 2 bases at V and 8 bases at J, with 9 bases between the two ends. The CDR3 runs to 12 residues. The germline V gene has CDR1 GTSNPN and CDR2 SVGIG (reference sequence). CDR3 bases: TGTGCCTGGAGTATAATCCGGGAAAAACTGTTTTTT. Amino acids: CAWSIIREKLFF.

The chain is built from TRBV28 and TRBJ2-1; TRBD2 agrees at 8 bases. CDR3 length: 13 amino acids. Germline V gives CDR1 MDHEN, CDR2 SYDVKM. The ends lost 7 bases at V and 4 bases at J; junction bases unmatched: 3. This CDR3 is CASIPSGYNEQFF. In DNA, the CDR3 is TGTGCCAGCATCCCTAGCGGGTACAATGAGCAGTTCTTC.

The chain uses TRBV7-3 and TRBJ2-1; D unclear. Trimming took 7 bases from V and 9 from J, leaving 19 bases between them. Germline CDR1 SGHTA, CDR2 FQGTGA. The CDR3 runs 14 residues. CDR3 coding DNA: TGTGCCAGCACCATGAACACGGGTTTGGGTGAGCAGTTCTTC. This encodes CASTMNTGLGEQFF.

The chain combines TRBV15 with TRBJ1-5; D is undetermined. Looked up from germline, CDR1 is LNHNV and CDR2 is YYDKDF (reference sequence). Trimming removed 5 bases from V and 4 bases from J, with 15 bases in between. The CDR3 has 15 residues. The CDR3 region has the DNA TGTGCCACCAGCGTCCTGAAGGGAGGGAATCAGCCCCAGCATTTT. This gives the protein CATSVLKGGNQPQHF.

This clone was observed once. The chain combines TRBV5-4 with TRBJ2-5, with 9 bases identical to TRBD2. J was trimmed by 0 bases and V by 1 base; bases with no gene match: 4. Germline loops: CDR1 SGHNT, CDR2 YYREEE (reference sequence). The CDR3 loop spans 16 amino acids. CDR3 coding DNA: TGTGCCAGCAGCTTGATGGCTAGCGGGGACCAAGAGACCCAGTACTTC. Amino acids: CASSLMASGDQETQYF.

The gene calls are TRBV5-1 and TRBJ2-3; 13 positions match TRBD2. V dropped 4 bases and J dropped 5; count of bases not matched to a gene: 7. This CDR3 has 16 amino acids. Germline lookup yields CDR1 SGHRS and CDR2 YFSETQ. The CDR3 spells CASSPSTSGGGDTQYF. CDR3 sequence (DNA): TGCGCCAGCAGCCCATCCACTAGCGGGGGGGGAGATACGCAGTATTTT. The full variable domain, with the rest looked up from reference TRBV5-1 and TRBJ2-3, is KAGVTQTPRYLIKTRGQQVTLSCSPISGHRSVSWYQQTPGQGLQFLFEYFSETQRNKGNFPGRFSGRQFSNSRSEMNVSTLELGDSALYLCASSPSTSGGGDTQYFGPGTRLTVL.

This clone has just a few counts. The chain recombines TRBV4-1 with TRBJ1-1, with 7 positions matching TRBD1. The V gene's germline CDR1 is MGHRA and CDR2 YSYEKL. After removal of 2 bases from V and 1 base from J, the junction contained 4 bases not matched to a gene. The CDR3 covers 15 residues. In nucleotides, the CDR3 is TGCGCCAGCAGCCAATCCGGGACAGAGAACACTGAAGCTTTCTTT. Translated, it gives CASSQSGTENTEAFF.

The genes are TRBV30 and TRBJ1-1; D possibly corresponds to TRBD1 (6 bases). This CDR3 is built from 15 residues. From germline, CDR1 is GTSNPN and CDR2 SVGIG (reference sequence). V was shortened by 3 bases and J by 4 bases, with 18 bases between the two germline ends. CDR3 loop: CAWSPRGQRGTEAFF. The CDR3 DNA is TGTGCCTGGAGCCCGCGGGGGCAGCGTGGCACTGAAGCTTTCTTT.

The chain joins TRBV7-3 to TRBJ2-1; TRBD1 might be the D (5 bases). Germline lookup yields CDR1 SGHTA and CDR2 FQGTGA. V lost 2 bases and J 10 bases, leaving 18 bases between the germline ends. The CDR3 has 15 amino acids. CDR3 loop: CASSLEAGFLDEQFF. The CDR3 DNA follows: TGTGCCAGCAGCTTAGAGGCAGGGTTTTTGGACGAGCAGTTCTTC.

This rearrangement joins TRBV6-4 to TRBJ2-3, with D possibly being TRBD2 (5 bases). The V end lost 3 bases, the J end lost 6 bases, and 16 bases lay between the germline ends. Germline V gene data show CDR1 as MRHNA and CDR2 as SNTAGT. The CDR3 extends over 15 amino acids. DNA of the CDR3: TGTGCCAGCAGTGAGGAGGCGGGTGAAACGGATACGCAGTATTTT. This gives the protein CASSEEAGETDTQYF.

The chain joins TRBV7-9 to TRBJ1-4, with D possibly matching TRBD1 (6 bases). V was cut by 5 bases and J by 3 bases, with 16 bases left in between. Germline V lookup: CDR1 SEHNR, CDR2 FQNEAQ (reference sequence). CDR3 size: 16 residues. The CDR3 DNA sequence: TGTGCCAGCAGCGACGCACAGGGAATCGCTAATGAAAAACTGTTTTTT. This gives the protein CASSDAQGIANEKLFF.

The V gene is TRBV7-9, the J gene TRBJ2-4, with a tentative D call TRBD2 (7 bases). The CDR3 loop spans 13 amino acids. The V end lost 11 bases, the J end lost 3 bases, and 14 bases lay between the germline ends. From germline, CDR1 is SEHNR and CDR2 FQNEAQ (reference sequence). The CDR3 DNA follows: TGTGCCGCTGGAGGGGGGGTCAAAAACATTCAGTACTTC. It encodes CAAGGGVKNIQYF.

A remark on this clone: This same CDR3 is encoded by further DNA sequences in the sample. The chain employs TRBV30 and TRBJ1-1; D unresolved. Germline V lookup: CDR1 GTSNPN, CDR2 SVGIG (reference sequence). This CDR3 has 13 residues. Trimming pared 0 bases from V and 5 bases from J, leaving 10 bases between. DNA for the CDR3: TGTGCCTGGAGTGTCGGGGAGGGAACTGAAGCTTTCTTT. As protein: CAWSVGEGTEAFF. The whole variable domain, filled in from reference TRBV30 and TRBJ1-1, reads SQTIHQWPATLVQPVGSPLSLECTVEGTSNPNLYWYRQAAGRGLQLLFYSVGIGQISSEVPQNLSASRPQDRQFILSSKKLLLSDSGFYLCAWSVGEGTEAFFGQGTRLTVV.

The chain uses TRBV7-9 and TRBJ1-3, with D possibly matching TRBD1 (5 bases). The CDR3 sequence is 16 residues long. The ends were cut back, 4 bases at V and 4 bases at J, with 17 bases in the middle. CDR1 is SEHNR and CDR2 is FQNEAQ in the germline V gene (reference sequence). CDR3 amino acids: CASSSEGVNLGNTIYF. The CDR3, as DNA: TGTGCCAGCAGCTCTGAAGGGGTGAATCTCGGAAACACCATATATTTT.

This chain's CDR3 is CASSYGTGLGELFF. For the CDR3, the DNA is TGTGCCAGCAGCTACGGGACAGGGCTCGGGGAGCTGTTTTTT. The chain recombines TRBV27 with TRBJ2-2, with 9 bases identical to TRBD1. Trimming took 6 bases from V and 7 from J; bases not matched to a gene: 6. Germline V gene sequence: CDR1 MNHEY, CDR2 SMNVEV (reference sequence). The CDR3 has 14 amino acids.

This chain uses TRBV4-2 with TRBJ1-2; D possibly corresponds to TRBD1 (5 bases). The CDR3 consists of 16 residues. Germline lookup yields CDR1 LGHNA and CDR2 YNFKEQ. Trimming stripped 2 bases from V and 0 bases from J, with 13 bases between. Here the CDR3 reads CASSQSGDRANYGYTF. DNA for the CDR3: TGTGCCAGCAGCCAAAGTGGAGACAGAGCTAACTATGGCTACACCTTC.

The rearrangement joins TRBV15 to TRBJ2-7, with 14 bases identical to TRBD2. V lost 5 bases, J lost 0 bases, and 9 bases stayed unmatched. The CDR3 is made up of 18 amino acids. The germline gives CDR1 LNHNV, CDR2 YYDKDF (reference sequence). The CDR3 bases are TGTGCCACCAGCCCCGGGACTAGCGGGGGCCCGAGCTCCTACGAGCAGTACTTC. Translation gives CATSPGTSGGPSSYEQYF.